These T cell receptor beta chains were read from a single sample in a study of shared clonotypes between healthy human individuals. Generated by immunoSEQ multiplex PCR, the TCRdb table keeps only in-frame clones and is missing some. The table lists about 680,000 clones, 92% of them singletons. Sequenced input: naive CD8+ T cells sorted from blood. The receptors were sampled from a man aged 25 to 40 in good health. The CDR3 runs from the conserved cysteine through the conserved F or W. A D gene is named only where the DNA matches it firmly. A row's size may be missing; if present it is once, few, many or a size class.

.	TRBJ1-2	11	TRBV5-1	.	CASSLSGHRSF	TGCGCCAGCAGCCTCTCGGGGCACCGAAGCTTC
TRBD1	TRBJ2-7	18	TRBV5-5	.	CASSFWGLRDRGGGEQYF	TGTGCCAGCAGCTTCTGGGGCCTACGGGACAGGGGAGGCGGCGAGCAGTACTTC
.	TRBJ2-7	13	TRBV27	few	CASSPGWVWEQYF	TGTGCCAGCAGTCCAGGATGGGTATGGGAGCAGTACTTC
TRBD1	TRBJ2-7	14	TRBV11-2	.	CASSSRTGWDEQYF	TGTGCCAGCAGCTCCCGGACAGGGTGGGACGAGCAGTACTTC
.	TRBJ2-5	17	TRBV10-2	.	CASGTGPPGHGKETQYF	TGCGCCAGCGGCACCGGGCCACCGGGGCATGGGAAAGAGACCCAGTACTTC
TRBD2	TRBJ2-7	13	TRBV10-2	.	CASSWAGAYEQYF	TGCGCCAGCAGCTGGGCGGGAGCGTACGAGCAGTACTTC
TRBD2	TRBJ2-3	16	TRBV9	.	CASSVAGGGTTDTQYF	TGTGCCAGCAGCGTAGCGGGCGGGGGAACCACAGATACGCAGTATTTT
.	TRBJ2-7	14	TRBV27	.	CASSLGTSSYEQYF	TGTGCCAGCAGCCTAGGGACAAGCTCCTACGAGCAGTACTTC
TRBD2	TRBJ2-7	14	TRBV5-1	once	CASRLLAGGYEQYF	TGCGCCAGCAGGTTACTAGCGGGAGGGTACGAGCAGTACTTC
.	TRBJ1-2	12	TRBV9	.	CASRDRAYGYTF	TGTGCCAGCAGGGACAGAGCCTATGGCTACACCTTC
TRBD1	TRBJ1-5	15	TRBV28	.	CASSFDRGSNQPQHF	TGTGCCAGCAGTTTCGACAGGGGGAGCAATCAGCCCCAGCATTTT
.	TRBJ2-3	13	TRBV4-1	.	CASSQAISDTQYF	TGCGCCAGCAGCCAAGCGATTTCAGATACGCAGTATTTT
.	TRBJ2-3	15	TRBV27	.	CASSLGLAHPDTQYF	TGTGCCAGCAGTTTAGGATTGGCTCACCCAGATACGCAGTATTTT
TRBD2	TRBJ2-1	17	TRBV9	.	CASSDHLLSGRYNEQFF	TGTGCCAGCAGCGATCACCTCCTCAGCGGGAGATACAATGAGCAGTTCTTC
TRBD1	TRBJ2-1	16	TRBV5-3	.	CARIGSRDRRYNEQFF	TGTGCCAGAATCGGGTCCCGGGACAGGAGGTACAATGAGCAGTTCTTC
.	TRBJ1-1	13	TRBV9	.	CASSPGSGTEAFF	TGTGCCAGCAGCCCCGGGAGCGGCACTGAAGCTTTCTTT
.	TRBJ2-1	11	TRBV10-2	once	CASRVGNEQFF	TGCGCCAGCCGTGTCGGAAATGAGCAGTTCTTC
TRBD2	TRBJ2-5	17	TRBV15	.	CATSQSSGRAVLETQYF	TGTGCCACCAGCCAAAGTAGCGGGAGGGCCGTTTTAGAGACCCAGTACTTC